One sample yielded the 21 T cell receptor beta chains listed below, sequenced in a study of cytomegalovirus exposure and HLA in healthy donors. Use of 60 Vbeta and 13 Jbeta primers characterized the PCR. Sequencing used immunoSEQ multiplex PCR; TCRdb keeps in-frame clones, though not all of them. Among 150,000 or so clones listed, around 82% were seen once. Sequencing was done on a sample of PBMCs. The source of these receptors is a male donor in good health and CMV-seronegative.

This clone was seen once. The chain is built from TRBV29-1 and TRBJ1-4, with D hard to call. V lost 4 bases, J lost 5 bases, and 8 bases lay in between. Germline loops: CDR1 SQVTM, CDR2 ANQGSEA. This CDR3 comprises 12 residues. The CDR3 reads CSVATSNEKLFF. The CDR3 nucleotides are TGCAGCGTTGCGACAAGCAATGAAAAACTGTTTTTT.

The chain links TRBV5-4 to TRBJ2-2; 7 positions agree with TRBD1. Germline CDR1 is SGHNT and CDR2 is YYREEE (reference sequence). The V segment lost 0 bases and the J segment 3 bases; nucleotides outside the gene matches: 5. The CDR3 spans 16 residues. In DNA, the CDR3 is TGTGCCAGCAGCTTGGATTGGCAGGGGGACACCGGGGAGCTGTTTTTT. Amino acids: CASSLDWQGDTGELFF.

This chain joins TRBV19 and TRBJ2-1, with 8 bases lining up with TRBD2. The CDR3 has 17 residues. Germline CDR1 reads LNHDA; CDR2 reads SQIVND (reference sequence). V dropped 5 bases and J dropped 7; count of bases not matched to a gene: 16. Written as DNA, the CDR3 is TGTGCCAGTAGTCGTCCCTCAACTAGCGGTCGGAGGAATGAGCAGTTCTTC. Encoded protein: CASSRPSTSGRRNEQFF.

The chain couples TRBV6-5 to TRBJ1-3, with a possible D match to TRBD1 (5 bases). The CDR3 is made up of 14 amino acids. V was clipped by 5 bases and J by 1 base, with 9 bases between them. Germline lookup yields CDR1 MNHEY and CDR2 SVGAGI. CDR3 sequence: CASSNPGSGNTIYF. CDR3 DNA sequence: TGTGCCAGCAGTAACCCAGGGTCTGGAAACACCATATATTTT.

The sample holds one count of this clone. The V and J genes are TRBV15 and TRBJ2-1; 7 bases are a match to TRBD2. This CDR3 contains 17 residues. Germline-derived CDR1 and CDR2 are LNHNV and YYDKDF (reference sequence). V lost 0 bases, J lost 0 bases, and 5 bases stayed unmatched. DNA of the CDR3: TGTGCCACCAGCAGAGATTATGGGGGGGGCTCCTACAATGAGCAGTTCTTC. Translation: CATSRDYGGGSYNEQFF.

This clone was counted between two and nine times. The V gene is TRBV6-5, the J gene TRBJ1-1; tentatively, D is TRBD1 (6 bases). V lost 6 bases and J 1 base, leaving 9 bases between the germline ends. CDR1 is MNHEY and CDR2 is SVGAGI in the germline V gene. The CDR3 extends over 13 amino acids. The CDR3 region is CASSDRRNTEAFF. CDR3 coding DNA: TGTGCCAGCAGCGACAGGAGGAACACTGAAGCTTTCTTT.

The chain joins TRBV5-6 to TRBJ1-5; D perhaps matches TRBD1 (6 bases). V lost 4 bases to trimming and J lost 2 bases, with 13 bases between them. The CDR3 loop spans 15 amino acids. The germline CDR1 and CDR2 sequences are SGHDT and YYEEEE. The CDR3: CASSGAGAGNQPQHF. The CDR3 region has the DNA TGTGCCAGCAGCGGGGCGGGGGCTGGCAATCAGCCCCAGCATTTT.

The CDR3 sequence is CASSAIAGGPNEQFF. The CDR3 DNA reads TGTGCCAGCAGCGCGATTGCGGGGGGGCCGAATGAGCAGTTCTTC. V usage is TRBV11-3 and J usage is TRBJ2-1; 9 bases are shared with TRBD2. Trimming took 5 bases from V and 7 from J; bases not matched to a gene: 9. There are 15 residues in the CDR3. In germline, CDR1 is SGHNT, CDR2 YENEEA.

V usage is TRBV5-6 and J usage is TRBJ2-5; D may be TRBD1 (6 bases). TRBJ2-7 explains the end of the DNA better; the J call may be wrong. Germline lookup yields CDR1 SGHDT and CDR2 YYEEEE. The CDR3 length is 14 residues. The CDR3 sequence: CASSIQGPSYEQYF. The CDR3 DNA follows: TGTGCCAGCAGCATACAGGGCCCTAGCTACGAGCAGTACTTC.

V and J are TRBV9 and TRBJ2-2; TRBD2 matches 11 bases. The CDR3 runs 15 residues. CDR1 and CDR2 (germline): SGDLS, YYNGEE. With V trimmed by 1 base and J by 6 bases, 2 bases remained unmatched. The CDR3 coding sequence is TGTGCCAGCAGCGTACATAGCGGGGGGGCCGGGGAGCTGTTTTTT. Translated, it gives CASSVHSGGAGELFF.

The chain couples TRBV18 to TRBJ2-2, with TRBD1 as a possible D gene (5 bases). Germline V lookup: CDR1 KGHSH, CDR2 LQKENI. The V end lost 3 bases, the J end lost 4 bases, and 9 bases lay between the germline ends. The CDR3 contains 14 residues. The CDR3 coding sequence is TGTGCCAGCTCACCCGTTGACAGCACCGGGGAGCTGTTTTTT. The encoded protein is CASSPVDSTGELFF.

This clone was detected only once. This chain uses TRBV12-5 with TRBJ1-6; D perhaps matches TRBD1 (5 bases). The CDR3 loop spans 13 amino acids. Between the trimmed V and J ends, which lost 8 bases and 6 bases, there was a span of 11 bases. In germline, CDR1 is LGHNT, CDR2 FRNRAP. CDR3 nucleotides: TGTGCTAGTCTCCCAGGGCCTAATTCACCCCTCCACTTT. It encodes CASLPGPNSPLHF.

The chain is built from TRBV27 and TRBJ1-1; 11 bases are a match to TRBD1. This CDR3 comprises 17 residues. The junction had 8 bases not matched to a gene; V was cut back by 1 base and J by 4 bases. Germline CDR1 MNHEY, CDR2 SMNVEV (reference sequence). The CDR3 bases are TGTGCCAGCAGTTTATTGGGGGACAGGGGGGATGGCACTGAAGCTTTCTTT. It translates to CASSLLGDRGDGTEAFF.

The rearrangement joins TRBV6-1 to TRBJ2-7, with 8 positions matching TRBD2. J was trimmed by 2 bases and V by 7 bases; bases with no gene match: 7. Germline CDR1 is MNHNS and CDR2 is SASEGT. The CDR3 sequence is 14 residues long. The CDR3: CASTGGGPPYEQYF. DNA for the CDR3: TGTGCCAGCACCGGGGGGGGGCCGCCCTACGAGCAGTACTTC.

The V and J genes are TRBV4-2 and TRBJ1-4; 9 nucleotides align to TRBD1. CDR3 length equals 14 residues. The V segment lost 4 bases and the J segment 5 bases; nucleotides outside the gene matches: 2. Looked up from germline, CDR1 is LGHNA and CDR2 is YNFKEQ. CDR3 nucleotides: TGTGCCAGCAGCCCCGGGACAGGGAATGAAAAACTGTTTTTT. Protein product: CASSPGTGNEKLFF.

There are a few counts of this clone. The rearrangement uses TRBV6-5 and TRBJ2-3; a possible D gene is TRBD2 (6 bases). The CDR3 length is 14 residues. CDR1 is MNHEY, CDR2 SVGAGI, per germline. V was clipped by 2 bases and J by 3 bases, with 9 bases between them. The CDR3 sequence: CASSYDRETDTQYF. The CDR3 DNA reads TGTGCCAGCAGTTACGACCGGGAGACAGATACGCAGTATTTT.

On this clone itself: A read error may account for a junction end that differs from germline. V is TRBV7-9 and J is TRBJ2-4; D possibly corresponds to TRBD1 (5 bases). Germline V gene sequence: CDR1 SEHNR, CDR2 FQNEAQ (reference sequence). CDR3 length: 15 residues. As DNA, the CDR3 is TGTTCCAGCAACGCAGGGATGCGAGACAAAAACATTCAGTACTTC. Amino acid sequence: CSSNAGMRDKNIQYF.

The CDR3 here is CASSLTGSDETQYF. The CDR3 nucleotides are TGCGCCAGCAGCTTGACAGGGAGTGATGAGACCCAGTACTTC. This chain joins TRBV5-1 and TRBJ2-5, with TRBD1 as a possible D gene (6 bases). V lost 1 base to trimming and J lost 5 bases, with 12 bases between them. Germline-derived CDR1 and CDR2 are SGHRS and YFSETQ. The CDR3 length is 14 residues.

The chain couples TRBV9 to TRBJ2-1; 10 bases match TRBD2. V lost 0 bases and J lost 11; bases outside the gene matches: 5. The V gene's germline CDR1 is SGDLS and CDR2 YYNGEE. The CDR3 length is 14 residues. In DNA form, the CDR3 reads TGTGCCAGCAGCGTAGCCCTAGCGGGAGCCAAGCAGTTCTTC. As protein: CASSVALAGAKQFF.

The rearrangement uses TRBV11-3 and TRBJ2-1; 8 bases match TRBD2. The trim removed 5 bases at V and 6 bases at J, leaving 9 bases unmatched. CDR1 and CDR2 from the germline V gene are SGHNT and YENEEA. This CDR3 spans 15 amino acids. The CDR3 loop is CASSVGGGPRNEQFF. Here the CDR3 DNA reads TGTGCCAGCAGCGTCGGGGGGGGGCCCCGCAATGAGCAGTTCTTC.

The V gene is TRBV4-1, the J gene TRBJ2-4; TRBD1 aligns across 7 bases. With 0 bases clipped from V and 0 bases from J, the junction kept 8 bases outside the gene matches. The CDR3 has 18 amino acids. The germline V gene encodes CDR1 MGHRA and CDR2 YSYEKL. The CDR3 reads CASSQEGTGQLAKNIQYF. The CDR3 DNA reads TGCGCCAGCAGCCAAGAAGGAACGGGACAGCTAGCCAAAAACATTCAGTACTTC.